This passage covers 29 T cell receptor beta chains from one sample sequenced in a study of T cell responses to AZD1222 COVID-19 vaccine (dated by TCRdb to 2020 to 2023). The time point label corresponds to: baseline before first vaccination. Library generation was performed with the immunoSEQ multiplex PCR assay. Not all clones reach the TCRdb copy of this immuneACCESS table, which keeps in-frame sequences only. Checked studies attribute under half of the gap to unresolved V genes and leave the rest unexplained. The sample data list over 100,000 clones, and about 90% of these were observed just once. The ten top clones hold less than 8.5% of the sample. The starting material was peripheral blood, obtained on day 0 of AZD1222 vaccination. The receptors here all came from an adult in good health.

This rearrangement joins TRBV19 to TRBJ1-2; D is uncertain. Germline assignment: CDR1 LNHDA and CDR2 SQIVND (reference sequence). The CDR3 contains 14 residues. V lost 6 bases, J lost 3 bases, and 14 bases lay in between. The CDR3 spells CASSNPHGYYGYTF. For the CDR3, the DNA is TGTGCCAGTAGCAATCCCCACGGCTACTATGGCTACACCTTC.

The CDR3 spells CASSRAGLAEYNEQFF. The CDR3 coding sequence is TGTGCCAGCAGCCGCGCGGGACTAGCGGAGTACAATGAGCAGTTCTTC. The chain uses TRBV5-8 and TRBJ2-1; 11 positions agree with TRBD2. The trim removed 4 bases at V and 4 bases at J, leaving 7 bases unmatched. This CDR3 contains 16 residues. Germline V lookup: CDR1 SGHTS, CDR2 YDEGEE.

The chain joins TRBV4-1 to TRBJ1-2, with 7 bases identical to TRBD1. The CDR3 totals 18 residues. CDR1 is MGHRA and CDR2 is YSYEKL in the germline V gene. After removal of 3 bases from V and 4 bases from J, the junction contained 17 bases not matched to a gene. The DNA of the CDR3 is TGCGCCAGCAGCCATGATCCCCCCGCAGGGACAGCCGCCTATGGCTACACCTTC. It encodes CASSHDPPAGTAAYGYTF.

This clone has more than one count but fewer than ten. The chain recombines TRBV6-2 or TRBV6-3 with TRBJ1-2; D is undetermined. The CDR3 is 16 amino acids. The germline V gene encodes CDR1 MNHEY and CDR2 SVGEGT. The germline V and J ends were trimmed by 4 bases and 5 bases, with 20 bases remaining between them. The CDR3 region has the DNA TGTGCCAGCAGTTTTCGCCGGTTCCTAGAAGTTTATGGCTACACCTTC. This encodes CASSFRRFLEVYGYTF.

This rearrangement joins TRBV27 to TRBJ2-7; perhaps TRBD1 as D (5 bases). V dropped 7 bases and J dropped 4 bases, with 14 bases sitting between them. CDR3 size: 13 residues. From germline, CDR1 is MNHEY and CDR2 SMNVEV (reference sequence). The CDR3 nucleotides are TGTGCCAGCAAGCTTCAACAGGATTACGAGCAGTACTTC. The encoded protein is CASKLQQDYEQYF.

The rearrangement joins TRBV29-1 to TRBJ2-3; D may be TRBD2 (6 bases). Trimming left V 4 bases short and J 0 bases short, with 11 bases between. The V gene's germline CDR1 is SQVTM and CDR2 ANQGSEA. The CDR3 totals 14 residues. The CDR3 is CSVGAGSSTDTQYF. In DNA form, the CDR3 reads TGCAGCGTTGGTGCGGGGTCTAGCACAGATACGCAGTATTTT.

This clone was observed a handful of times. In nucleotides, the CDR3 is TGTGCCAGCAGGGACAGCCAAGAGACCCAGTACTTC. Its protein product is CASRDSQETQYF. The rearrangement links TRBV2 to TRBJ2-5; weak D call: TRBD1 (6 bases). The CDR3 runs to 12 residues. V was trimmed by 6 bases and J by 1 base, leaving 6 bases between them. Germline assignment: CDR1 SNHLY and CDR2 FYNNEI.

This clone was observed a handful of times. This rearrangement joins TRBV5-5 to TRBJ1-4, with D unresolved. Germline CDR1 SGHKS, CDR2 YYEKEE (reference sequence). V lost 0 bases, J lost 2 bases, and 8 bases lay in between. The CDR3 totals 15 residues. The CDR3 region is CASSLDPGTNEKLFF. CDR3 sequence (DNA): TGTGCCAGCAGCTTGGATCCGGGTACTAATGAAAAACTGTTTTTT.

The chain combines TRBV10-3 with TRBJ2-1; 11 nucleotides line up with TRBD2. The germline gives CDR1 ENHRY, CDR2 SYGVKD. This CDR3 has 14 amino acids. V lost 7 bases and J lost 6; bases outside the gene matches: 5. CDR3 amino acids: CAIKTSGTLNEQFF. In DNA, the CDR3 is TGTGCCATCAAGACTAGCGGGACCCTCAATGAGCAGTTCTTC.

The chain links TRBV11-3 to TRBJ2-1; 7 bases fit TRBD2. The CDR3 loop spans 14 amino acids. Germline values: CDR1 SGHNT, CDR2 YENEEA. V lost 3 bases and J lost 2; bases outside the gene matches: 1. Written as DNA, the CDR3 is TGTGCCAGCAGCTTCGGACTAGCCTACAATGAGCAGTTCTTC. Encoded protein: CASSFGLAYNEQFF.

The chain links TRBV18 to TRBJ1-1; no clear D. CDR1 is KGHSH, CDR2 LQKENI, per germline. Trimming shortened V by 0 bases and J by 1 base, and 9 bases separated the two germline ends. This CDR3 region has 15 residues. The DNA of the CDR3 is TGTGCCAGCTCACCACCGGTGAACAGGAACACTGAAGCTTTCTTT. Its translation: CASSPPVNRNTEAFF.

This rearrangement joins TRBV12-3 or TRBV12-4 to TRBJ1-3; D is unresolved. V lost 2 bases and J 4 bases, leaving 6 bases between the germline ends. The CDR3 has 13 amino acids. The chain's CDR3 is CASSLNEGNTIYF. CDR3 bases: TGTGCCAGCAGTTTAAACGAGGGAAACACCATATATTTT.

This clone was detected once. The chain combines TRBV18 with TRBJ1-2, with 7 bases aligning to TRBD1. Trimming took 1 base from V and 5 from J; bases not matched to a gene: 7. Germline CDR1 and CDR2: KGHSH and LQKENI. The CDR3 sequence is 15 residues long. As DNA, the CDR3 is TGTGCCAGCTCACCACTCGACAGGGATTCATATGGCTACACCTTC. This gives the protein CASSPLDRDSYGYTF.

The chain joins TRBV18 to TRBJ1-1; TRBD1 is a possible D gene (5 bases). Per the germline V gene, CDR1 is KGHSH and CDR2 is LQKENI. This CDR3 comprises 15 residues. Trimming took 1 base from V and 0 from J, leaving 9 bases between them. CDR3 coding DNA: TGTGCCAGCTCACCACAGGGGACCATGAACACTGAAGCTTTCTTT. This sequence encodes CASSPQGTMNTEAFF.

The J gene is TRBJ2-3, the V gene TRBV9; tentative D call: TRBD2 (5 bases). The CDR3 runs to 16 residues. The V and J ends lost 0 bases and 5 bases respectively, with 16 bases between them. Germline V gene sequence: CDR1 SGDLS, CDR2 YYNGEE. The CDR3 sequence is CASSVVGGSAGDTQYF. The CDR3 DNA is TGTGCCAGCAGCGTAGTAGGCGGGTCTGCGGGAGATACGCAGTATTTT.

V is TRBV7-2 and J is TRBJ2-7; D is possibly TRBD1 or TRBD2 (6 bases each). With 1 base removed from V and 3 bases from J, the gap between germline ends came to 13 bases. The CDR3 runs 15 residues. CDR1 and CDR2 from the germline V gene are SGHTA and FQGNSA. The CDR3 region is CASSLVGGAFYEQYF. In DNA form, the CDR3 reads TGTGCCAGCAGCTTAGTGGGGGGCGCATTCTACGAGCAGTACTTC.

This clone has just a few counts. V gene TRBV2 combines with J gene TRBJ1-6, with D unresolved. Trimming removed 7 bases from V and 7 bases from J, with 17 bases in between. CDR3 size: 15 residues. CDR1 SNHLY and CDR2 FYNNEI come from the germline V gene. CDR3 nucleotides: TGTGCCAGCACCCCCGGATGGGGTAGCAATTCACCCCTCCACTTT. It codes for CASTPGWGSNSPLHF.

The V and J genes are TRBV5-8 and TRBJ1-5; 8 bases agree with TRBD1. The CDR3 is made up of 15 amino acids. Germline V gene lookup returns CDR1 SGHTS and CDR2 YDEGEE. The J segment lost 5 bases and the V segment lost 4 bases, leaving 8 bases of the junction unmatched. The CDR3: CASSPDRDRDQPQHF. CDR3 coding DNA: TGTGCCAGCAGCCCGGACAGGGATAGGGATCAGCCCCAGCATTTT. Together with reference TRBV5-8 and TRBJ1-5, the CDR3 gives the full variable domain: EAGVTQSPTHLIKTRGQQATLRCSPISGHTSVYWYQQALGLGLQFLLWYDEGEERNRGNFPPRFSGRQFPNYSSELNVNALELEDSALYLCASSPDRDRDQPQHFGDGTRLSIL.

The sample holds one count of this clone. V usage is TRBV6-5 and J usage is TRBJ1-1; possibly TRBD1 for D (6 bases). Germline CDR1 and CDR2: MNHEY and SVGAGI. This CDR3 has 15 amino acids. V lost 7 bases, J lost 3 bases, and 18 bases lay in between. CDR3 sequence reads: CASTQGHGLYTEAFF. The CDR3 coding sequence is TGTGCCAGCACCCAGGGACACGGACTCTACACTGAAGCTTTCTTT.

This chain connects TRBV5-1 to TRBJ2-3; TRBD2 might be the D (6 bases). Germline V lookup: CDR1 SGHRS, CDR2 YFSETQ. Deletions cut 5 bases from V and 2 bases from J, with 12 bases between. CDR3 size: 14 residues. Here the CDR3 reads CASRGGLNTDTQYF. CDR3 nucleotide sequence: TGCGCCAGCAGGGGGGGACTGAACACAGATACGCAGTATTTT.

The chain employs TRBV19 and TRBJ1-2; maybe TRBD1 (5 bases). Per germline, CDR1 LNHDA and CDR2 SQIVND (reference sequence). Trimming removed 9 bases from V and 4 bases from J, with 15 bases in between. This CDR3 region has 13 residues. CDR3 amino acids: CASGGLDRYGYTF. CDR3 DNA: TGTGCCAGCGGGGGTCTCGACCGCTATGGCTACACCTTC.

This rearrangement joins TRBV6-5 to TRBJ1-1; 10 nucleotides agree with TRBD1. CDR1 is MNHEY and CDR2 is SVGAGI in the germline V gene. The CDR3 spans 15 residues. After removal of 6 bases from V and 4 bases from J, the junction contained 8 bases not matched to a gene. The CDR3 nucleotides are TGTGCCAGCAGACGACAGGACAGGGGGGCCACTGAAGCTTTCTTT. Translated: CASRRQDRGATEAFF.

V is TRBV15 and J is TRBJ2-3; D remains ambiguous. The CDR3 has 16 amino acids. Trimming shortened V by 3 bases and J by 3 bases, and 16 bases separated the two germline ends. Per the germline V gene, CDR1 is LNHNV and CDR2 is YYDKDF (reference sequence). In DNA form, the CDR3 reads TGTGCCACCAGCAGGAACTTAGCCCTACGAACAGATACGCAGTATTTT. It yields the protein CATSRNLALRTDTQYF.

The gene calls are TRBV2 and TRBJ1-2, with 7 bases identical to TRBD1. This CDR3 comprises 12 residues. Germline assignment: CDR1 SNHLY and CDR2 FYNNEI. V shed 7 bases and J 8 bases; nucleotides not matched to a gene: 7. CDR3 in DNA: TGTGCCAGCACTCCGGGACAGTGGGGCTACACCTTC. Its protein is CASTPGQWGYTF.

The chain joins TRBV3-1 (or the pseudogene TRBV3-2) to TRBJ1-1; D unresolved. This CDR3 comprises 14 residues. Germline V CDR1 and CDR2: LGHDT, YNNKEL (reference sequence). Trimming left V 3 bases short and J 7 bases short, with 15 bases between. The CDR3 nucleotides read TGTGCCAGCAGCCAGCCCGCGTGGGATAGTGAAGCTTTCTTT. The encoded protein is CASSQPAWDSEAFF.

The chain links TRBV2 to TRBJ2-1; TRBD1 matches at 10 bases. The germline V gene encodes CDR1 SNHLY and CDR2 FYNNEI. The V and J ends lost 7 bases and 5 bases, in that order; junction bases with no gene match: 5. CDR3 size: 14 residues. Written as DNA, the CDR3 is TGTGCCAGCAAAAGGGACAGGGGCAACAATGAGCAGTTCTTC. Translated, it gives CASKRDRGNNEQFF.

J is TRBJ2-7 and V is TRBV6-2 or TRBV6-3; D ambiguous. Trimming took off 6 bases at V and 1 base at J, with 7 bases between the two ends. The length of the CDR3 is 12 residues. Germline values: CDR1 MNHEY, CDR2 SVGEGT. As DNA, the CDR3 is TGTGCCAGCAGCGACATTTCCTACGAGCAGTACTTC. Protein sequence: CASSDISYEQYF.

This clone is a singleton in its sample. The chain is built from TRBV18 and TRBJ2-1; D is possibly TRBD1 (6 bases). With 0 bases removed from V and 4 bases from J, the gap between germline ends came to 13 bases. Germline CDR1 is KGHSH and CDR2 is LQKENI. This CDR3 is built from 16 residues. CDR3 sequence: CASSPPPDSLYNEQFF. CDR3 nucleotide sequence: TGTGCCAGCTCACCACCCCCGGACAGCCTATACAATGAGCAGTTCTTC.

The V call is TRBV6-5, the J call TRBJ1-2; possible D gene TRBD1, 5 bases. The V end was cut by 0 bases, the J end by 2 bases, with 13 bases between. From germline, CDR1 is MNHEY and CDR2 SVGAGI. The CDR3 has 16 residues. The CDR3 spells CASSYSMRDYNYGYTF. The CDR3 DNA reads TGTGCCAGCAGTTACTCGATGAGGGACTACAACTATGGCTACACCTTC.